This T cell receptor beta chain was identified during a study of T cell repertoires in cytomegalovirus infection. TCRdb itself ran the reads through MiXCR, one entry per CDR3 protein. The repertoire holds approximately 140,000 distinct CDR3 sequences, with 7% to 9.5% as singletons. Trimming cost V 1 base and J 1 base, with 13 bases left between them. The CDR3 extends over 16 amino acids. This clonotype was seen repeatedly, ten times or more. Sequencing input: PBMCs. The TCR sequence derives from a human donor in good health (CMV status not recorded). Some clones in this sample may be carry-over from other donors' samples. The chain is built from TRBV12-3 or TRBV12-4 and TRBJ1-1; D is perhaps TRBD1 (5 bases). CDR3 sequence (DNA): TGTGCCAGCAGTTTAGTTGTGGGACTGACGAACACTGAAGCTTTCTTT. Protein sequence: CASSLVVGLTNTEAFF.